The following is a T cell receptor beta chain sequence with its context. This clone's antigen is unknown. Per-nucleotide qualities are absent, and no much larger clonotype sits a single base away. The germline V gene sets CDR1 to SGHTA and CDR2 to FQGNSA. A distance of 8 bases separates the germline ends of V and J, which lose 2 bases and 6 bases respectively. From cysteine to phenylalanine, the CDR3 is 12 amino acids long. Of the read, only the CDR3 DNA is kept; its 36 bases are in frame from base 1. The CDR3 regions of human TCRbeta chains were subjected to immunosequencing. The authors' analysis ran thus. Repertoire TCRs were matched against a reference library of SARS-CoV-2-specific TCRs generated with the MIRA antigen-specificity platform. Breadth was defined as the fraction of unique TCRs that were SARS-CoV-2-associated. Depth was defined as the fraction of total T cells that were SARS-CoV-2-associated. Each spike-specific TCR was assigned to its reactive spike region and to a CD4 or CD8 class using the MIRA data. Log10-transformed breadth and depth values were compared by one-way ANOVA with Sidak's multiple comparisons tests. TCRdb holds this immuneACCESS table with in-frame rearrangements only. Some clones are missing; in checked studies, unresolved V genes explain under half, and the rest has no known cause. V, J and clone size are taken as reported in that table, and D and trimming were inferred from the DNA itself. This sample holds approximately 94,000 clones; about 86% were observed only once. Together, the top ten hold about 15% of the sample.

This sample's time point label indicates: baseline before first vaccination. Vaccinee samples were obtained from the UK trials COV001 and COV002, which included a single-blind randomized controlled phase 2/3 trial of AZD1222 (ChAdOx1 nCoV-19) in healthy adults. Trial participant PBMC samples were collected at day 0 and day 28 after the second dose for TCRbeta chain sequencing. These data come from a study of T cell responses to AZD1222 COVID-19 vaccine (dated by TCRdb to 2020 to 2023). Background for the entire study: AZD1222 recipients with second doses at about 4 weeks or about 12 weeks were pooled, because spike-specific TCR depth and breadth did not differ between schedules. A total of just over 230 trial participants underwent TCR sequencing, of whom about 200 had received two doses of AZD1222 and 26 had received two doses of the MenACWY control vaccine. Trial participants were enrolled by age into 18-55, 56-69 and 70-plus year subgroups, with roughly 150, 30 and 60 TCR-sequenced participants respectively. Overall study results and their limits: After two AZD1222 doses, both the breadth and the depth of spike-specific TCRs were significantly higher than at day 0 and than in MenACWY recipients. Because no day 14 peak-response samples were available, repertoires were characterized only after the peak T cell response. Reportedly, close to half of the unique spike-specific TCRs recognized epitopes lying outside the regions that are mutated in the B.1.351 and B.1.1.7 variants. In the small 56-69-year group, the increase in depth fell short of significance, most likely because of low power. The whole spike protein was spanned by vaccine-associated CD4 TCRs, and dominant responses were seen in regions 160-218 and 743-854. Conclusions about previously exposed vaccinees are limited, since just 6 or 7 AZD1222 recipients were seropositive for SARS-CoV-2 at baseline. Most participants were white British and females outnumbered males, and the authors suggested that clonal diversity may have been underestimated.

The material was peripheral blood, obtained on day 0 of AZD1222 vaccination. The chain links TRBV7-2 with TRBJ2-7, with the D gene uncertain. The origin of this receptor is an adult in good health. Here is the DNA: TGTGCCAGCAGCTTAAGTCCGGCCGAGCAGTACTTC. It codes for CASSLSPAEQYF.